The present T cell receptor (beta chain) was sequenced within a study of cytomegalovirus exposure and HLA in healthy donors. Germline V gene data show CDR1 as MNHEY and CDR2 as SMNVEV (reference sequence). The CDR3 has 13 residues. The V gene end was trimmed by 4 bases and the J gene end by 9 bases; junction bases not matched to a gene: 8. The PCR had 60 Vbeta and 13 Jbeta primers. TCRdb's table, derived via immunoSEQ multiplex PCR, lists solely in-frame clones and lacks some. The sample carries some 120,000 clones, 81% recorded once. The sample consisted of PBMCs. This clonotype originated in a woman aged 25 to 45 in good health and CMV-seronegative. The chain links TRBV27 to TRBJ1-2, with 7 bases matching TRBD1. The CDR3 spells CASSSQGKLSYTF. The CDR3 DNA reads TGTGCCAGCAGTTCACAGGGGAAACTGAGCTACACCTTC.